This T cell receptor (beta chain) was recovered during a study of blood T cell repertoires in COVID-19. Study background: Acute-phase and convalescent COVID-19 samples originated in the United States, Italy and Spain. T cells, B-cell-depleted T cells, or PBMCs provided the cDNA or gDNA that served as material.

Germline V gene data show CDR1 as SGDLS and CDR2 as YYNGEE. V was clipped by 3 bases and J by 4 bases, with 9 bases between them. This CDR3 is built from 13 residues. Methods used by the authors: The assay estimated nucleated cells by amplifying reference gene primers. TCRdb's table, derived via immunoSEQ multiplex PCR, lists solely in-frame clones and lacks some. That table supplies the V and J calls and clone size; D and trimming were determined from the DNA. In the table there are under 450,000 clones, roughly 90% of which are singletons. In Seattle, patients joined the study during active infection and were tracked longitudinally.

What was sequenced was peripheral blood. This receptor was taken from a woman aged 60-70 years with COVID-19, enrolled during active disease. The chain is built from TRBV9 and TRBJ2-3; no firm D call. In DNA, the CDR3 is TGTGCCAGCAGCGGAACAGTCCCAGATACGCAGTATTTT. Amino acids: CASSGTVPDTQYF.